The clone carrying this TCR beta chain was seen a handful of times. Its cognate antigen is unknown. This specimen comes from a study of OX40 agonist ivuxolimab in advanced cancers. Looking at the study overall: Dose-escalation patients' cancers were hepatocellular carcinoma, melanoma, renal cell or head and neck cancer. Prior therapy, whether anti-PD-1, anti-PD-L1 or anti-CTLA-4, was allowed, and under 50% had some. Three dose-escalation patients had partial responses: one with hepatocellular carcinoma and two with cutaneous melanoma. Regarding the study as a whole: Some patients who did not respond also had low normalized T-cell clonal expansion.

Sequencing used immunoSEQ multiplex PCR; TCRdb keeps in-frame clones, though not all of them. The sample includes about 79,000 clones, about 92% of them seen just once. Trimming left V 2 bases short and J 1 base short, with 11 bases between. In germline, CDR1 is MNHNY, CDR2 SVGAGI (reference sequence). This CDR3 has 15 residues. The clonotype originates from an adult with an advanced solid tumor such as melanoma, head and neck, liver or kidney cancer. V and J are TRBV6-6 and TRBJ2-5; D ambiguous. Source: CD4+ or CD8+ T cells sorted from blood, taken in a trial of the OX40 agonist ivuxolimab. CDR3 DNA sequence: TGTGCCAGCAGTTACCCAAGGGCAGGCCAAGAGACCCAGTACTTC. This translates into CASSYPRAGQETQYF.